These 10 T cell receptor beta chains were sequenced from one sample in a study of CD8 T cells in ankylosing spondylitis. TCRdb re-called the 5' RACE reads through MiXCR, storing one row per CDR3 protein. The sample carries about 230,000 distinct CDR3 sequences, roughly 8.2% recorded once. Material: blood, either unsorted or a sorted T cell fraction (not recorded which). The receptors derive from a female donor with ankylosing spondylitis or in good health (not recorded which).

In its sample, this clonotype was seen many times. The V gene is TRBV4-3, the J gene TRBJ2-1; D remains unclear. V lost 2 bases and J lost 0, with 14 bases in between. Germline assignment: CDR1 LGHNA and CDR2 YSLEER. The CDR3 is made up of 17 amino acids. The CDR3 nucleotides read TGCGCCAGCAGCCAAAGCTTCTCTGGTAACTCCTACAATGAGCAGTTCTTC. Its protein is CASSQSFSGNSYNEQFF.

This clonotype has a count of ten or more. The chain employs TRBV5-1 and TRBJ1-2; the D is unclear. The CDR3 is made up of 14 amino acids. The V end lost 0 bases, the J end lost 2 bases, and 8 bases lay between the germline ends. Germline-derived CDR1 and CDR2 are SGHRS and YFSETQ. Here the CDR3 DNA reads TGCGCCAGCAGCTTGGATCCCGCAAACTATGGCTACACCTTC. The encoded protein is CASSLDPANYGYTF.

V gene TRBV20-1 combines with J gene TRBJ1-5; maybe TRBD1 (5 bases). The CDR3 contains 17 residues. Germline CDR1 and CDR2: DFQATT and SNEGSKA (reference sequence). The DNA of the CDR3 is TGCTGCGCAGCCGAATCGGGACGGCTCTATAGCAATCAGCCCCAGCATTTT. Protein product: CCAAESGRLYSNQPQHF.

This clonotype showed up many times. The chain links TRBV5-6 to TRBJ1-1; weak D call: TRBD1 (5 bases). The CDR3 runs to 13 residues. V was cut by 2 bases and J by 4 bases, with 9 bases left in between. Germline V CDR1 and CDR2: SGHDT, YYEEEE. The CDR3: CASSFPGTTEAFF. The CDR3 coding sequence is TGTGCCAGCAGCTTTCCTGGGACCACTGAAGCTTTCTTT. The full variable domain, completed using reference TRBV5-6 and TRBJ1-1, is DAGVTQSPTHLIKTRGQQVTLRCSPKSGHDTVSWYQQALGQGPQFIFQYYEEEERQRGNFPDRFSGHQFPNYSSELNVNALLLGDSALYLCASSFPGTTEAFFGQGTRLTVV.

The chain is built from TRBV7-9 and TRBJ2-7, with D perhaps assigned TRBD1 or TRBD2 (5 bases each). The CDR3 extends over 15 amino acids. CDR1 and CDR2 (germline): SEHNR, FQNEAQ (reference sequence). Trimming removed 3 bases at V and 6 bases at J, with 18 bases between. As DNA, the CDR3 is TGTGCCAGCAGCTTGAGGGCAGGGAGACCTCTCGAGCAGTACTTC. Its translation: CASSLRAGRPLEQYF.

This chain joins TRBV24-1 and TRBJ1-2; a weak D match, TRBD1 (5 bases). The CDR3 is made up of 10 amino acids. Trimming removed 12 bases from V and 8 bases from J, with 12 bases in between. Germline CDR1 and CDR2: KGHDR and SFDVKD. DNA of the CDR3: TGTGCCCCCCTAGGGGAGGGCTACACCTTC. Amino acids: CAPLGEGYTF.

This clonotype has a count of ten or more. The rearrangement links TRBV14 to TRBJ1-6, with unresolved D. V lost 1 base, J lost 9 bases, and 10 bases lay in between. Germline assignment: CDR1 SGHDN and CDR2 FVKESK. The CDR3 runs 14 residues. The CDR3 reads CASSQVGRLSPLHF. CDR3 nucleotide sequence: TGTGCCAGCAGCCAAGTGGGCAGGCTTTCACCCCTCCACTTT.

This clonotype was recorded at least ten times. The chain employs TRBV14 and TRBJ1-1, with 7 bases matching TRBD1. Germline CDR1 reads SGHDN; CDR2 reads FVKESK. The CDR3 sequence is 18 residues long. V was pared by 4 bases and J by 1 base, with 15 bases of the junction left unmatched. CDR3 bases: TGTGCCAGCAGCCGGGAAAGAAACAGGGGTATGTGGAACACTGAAGCTTTCTTT. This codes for CASSRERNRGMWNTEAFF.

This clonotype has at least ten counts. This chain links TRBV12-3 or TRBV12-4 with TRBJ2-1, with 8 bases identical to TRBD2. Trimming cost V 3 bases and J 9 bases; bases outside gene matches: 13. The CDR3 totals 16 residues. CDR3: CASSFRTSPLGGEQFF. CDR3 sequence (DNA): TGTGCCAGCAGTTTCAGGACTAGCCCCCTCGGTGGTGAGCAGTTCTTC.

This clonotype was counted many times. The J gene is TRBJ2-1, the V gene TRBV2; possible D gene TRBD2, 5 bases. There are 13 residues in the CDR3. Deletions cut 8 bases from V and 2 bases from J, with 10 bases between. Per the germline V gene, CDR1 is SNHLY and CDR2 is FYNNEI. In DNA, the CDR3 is TGTGCCAGCTCCCAGCGGCCCTACAATGAGCAGTTCTTC. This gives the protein CASSQRPYNEQFF.